This T cell receptor beta chain was found in a study of OX40 agonist ivuxolimab in advanced cancers. Overall study context: A diagnosis of hepatocellular carcinoma, melanoma, renal cell or head and neck cancer was present in dose-escalation patients.

Generated by immunoSEQ multiplex PCR, the TCRdb table keeps only in-frame clones and is missing some. The profile covers tens of thousands of clones, with approximately 85% appearing a single time and roughly 25% taken by the ten largest. This TCR derives from an adult with an advanced solid tumor such as melanoma, head and neck, liver or kidney cancer. Sequenced here: CD4+ or CD8+ T cells sorted from blood, sampled in a trial of the OX40 agonist ivuxolimab.

CDR3 sequence (DNA): TGTGCCAGCAGCGGGACTAGCCGAACCTACGAGCAGTACTTC. It specifies CASSGTSRTYEQYF. The chain links TRBV7-8 to TRBJ2-7; 9 bases map to TRBD2. V was pared by 5 bases and J by 2 bases, with 4 bases of the junction left unmatched. Germline V gene lookup returns CDR1 SGHVS and CDR2 FQNEAQ. The CDR3 is made up of 14 amino acids.